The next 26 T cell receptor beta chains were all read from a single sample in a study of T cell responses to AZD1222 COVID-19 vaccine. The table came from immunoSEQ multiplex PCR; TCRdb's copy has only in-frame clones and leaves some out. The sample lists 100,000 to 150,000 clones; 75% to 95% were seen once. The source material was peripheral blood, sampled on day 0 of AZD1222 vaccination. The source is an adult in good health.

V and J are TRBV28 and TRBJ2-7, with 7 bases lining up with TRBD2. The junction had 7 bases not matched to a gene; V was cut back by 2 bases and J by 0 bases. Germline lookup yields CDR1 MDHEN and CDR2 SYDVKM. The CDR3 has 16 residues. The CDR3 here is CASSLTVAGSSYEQYF. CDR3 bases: TGTGCCAGCAGTTTAACGGTAGCGGGCAGCTCCTACGAGCAGTACTTC.

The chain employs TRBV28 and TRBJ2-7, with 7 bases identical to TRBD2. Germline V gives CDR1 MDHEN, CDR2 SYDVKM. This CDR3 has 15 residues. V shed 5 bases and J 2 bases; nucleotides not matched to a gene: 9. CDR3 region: CASSHELAGAYEQYF. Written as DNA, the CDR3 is TGTGCCAGCAGTCATGAACTGGCGGGGGCCTACGAGCAGTACTTC.

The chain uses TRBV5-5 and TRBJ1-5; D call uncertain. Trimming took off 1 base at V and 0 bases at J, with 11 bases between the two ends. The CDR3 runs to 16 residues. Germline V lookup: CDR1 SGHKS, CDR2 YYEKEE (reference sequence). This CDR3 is CASSLMIGNSNQPQHF. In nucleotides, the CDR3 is TGTGCCAGCAGCTTGATGATCGGGAATAGCAATCAGCCCCAGCATTTT. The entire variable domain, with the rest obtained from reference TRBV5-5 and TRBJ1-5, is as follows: DAGVTQSPTHLIKTRGQQVTLRCSPISGHKSVSWYQQVLGQGPQFIFQYYEKEERGRGNFPDRFSARQFPNYSSELNVNALLLGDSALYLCASSLMIGNSNQPQHFGDGTRLSIL.

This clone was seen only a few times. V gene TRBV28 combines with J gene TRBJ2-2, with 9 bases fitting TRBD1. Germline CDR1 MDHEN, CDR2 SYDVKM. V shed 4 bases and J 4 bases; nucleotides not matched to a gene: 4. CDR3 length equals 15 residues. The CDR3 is CASSYATGGTGELFF. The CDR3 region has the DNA TGTGCCAGCAGTTACGCGACAGGGGGCACCGGGGAGCTGTTTTTT.

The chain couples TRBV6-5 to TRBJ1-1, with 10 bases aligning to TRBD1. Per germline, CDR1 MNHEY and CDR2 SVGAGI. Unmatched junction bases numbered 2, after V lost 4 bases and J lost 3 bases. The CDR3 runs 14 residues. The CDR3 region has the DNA TGTGCCAGCAGTTTGGACAGGGGGTACACTGAAGCTTTCTTT. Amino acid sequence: CASSLDRGYTEAFF.

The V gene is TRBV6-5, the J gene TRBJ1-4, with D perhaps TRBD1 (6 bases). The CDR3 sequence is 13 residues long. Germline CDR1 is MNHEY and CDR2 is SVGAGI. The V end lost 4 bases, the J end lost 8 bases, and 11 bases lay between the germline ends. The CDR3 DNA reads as TGTGCCAGCAGTTCGGGACATTTAGAAAAACTGTTTTTT. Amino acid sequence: CASSSGHLEKLFF.

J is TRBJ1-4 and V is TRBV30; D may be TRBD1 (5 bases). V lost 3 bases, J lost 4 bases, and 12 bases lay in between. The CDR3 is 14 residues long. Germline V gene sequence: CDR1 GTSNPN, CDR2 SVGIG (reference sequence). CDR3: CAWRRKQGNEKLFF. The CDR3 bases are TGTGCCTGGAGAAGAAAGCAGGGTAATGAAAAACTGTTTTTT.

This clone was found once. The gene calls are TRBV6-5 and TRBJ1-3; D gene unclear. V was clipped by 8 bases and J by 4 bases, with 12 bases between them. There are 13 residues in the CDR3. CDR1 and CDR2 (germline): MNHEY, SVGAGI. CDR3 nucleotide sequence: TGTGCCAGCGGGTGGGGATACGGAAACACCATATATTTT. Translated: CASGWGYGNTIYF.

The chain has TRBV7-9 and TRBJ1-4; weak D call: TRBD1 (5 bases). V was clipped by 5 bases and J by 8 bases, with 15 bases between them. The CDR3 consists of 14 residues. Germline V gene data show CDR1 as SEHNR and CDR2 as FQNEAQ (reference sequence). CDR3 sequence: CASSLLGGEEKLFF. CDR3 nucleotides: TGTGCCAGCAGCCTCCTCGGGGGAGAGGAAAAACTGTTTTTT.

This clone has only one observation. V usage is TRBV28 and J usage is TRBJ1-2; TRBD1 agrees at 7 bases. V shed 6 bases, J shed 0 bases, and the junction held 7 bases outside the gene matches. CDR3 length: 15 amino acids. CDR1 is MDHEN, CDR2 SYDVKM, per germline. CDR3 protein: CASSEWTGANYGYTF. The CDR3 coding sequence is TGTGCCAGCAGCGAATGGACAGGAGCTAACTATGGCTACACCTTC.

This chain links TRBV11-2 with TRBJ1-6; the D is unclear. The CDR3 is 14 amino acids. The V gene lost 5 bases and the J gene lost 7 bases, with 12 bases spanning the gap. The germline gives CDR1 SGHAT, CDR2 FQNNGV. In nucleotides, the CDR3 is TGTGCCAGCAGCGGAAGGGCGGGCAATTCACCCCTCCACTTT. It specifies CASSGRAGNSPLHF.

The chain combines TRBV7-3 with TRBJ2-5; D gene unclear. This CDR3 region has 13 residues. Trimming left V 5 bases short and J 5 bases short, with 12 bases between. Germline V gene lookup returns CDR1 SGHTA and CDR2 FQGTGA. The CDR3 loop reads CASSTSGWETQYF. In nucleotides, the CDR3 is TGTGCCAGCAGCACATCCGGCTGGGAGACCCAGTACTTC.

The CDR3 loop is CASSLWATGGDSPLHF. As DNA, the CDR3 is TGTGCCAGCAGCTTGTGGGCGACTGGGGGGGATTCACCCCTCCACTTT. This chain uses TRBV7-2 with TRBJ1-6; possibly TRBD1 for D (5 bases). Germline-derived CDR1 and CDR2 are SGHTA and FQGNSA. The CDR3 extends over 16 amino acids. V was trimmed by 3 bases and J by 8 bases, leaving 17 bases between them.

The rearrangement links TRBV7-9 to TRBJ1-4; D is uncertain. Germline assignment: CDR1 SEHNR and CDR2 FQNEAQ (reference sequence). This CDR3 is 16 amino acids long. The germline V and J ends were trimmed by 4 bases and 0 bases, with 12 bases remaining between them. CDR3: CASSSPKVATNEKLFF. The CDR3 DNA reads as TGTGCCAGCAGCTCCCCCAAGGTTGCAACTAATGAAAAACTGTTTTTT.

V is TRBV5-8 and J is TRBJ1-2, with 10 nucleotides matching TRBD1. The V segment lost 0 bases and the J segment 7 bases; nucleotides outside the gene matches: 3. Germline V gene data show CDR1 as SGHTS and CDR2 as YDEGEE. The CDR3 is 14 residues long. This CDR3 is CASSLGQGAFGYTF. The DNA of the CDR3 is TGTGCCAGCAGCTTGGGACAGGGGGCTTTTGGCTACACCTTC.

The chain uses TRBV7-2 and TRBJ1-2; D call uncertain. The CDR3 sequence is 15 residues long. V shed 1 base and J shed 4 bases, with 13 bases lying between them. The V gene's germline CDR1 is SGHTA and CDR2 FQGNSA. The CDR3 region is CASSLEHRLIYGYTF. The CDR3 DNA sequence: TGTGCCAGCAGCTTAGAGCACCGCTTGATCTATGGCTACACCTTC.

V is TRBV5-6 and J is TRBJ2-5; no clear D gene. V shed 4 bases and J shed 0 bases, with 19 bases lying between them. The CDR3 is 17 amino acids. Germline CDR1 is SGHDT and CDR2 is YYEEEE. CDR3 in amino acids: CASSPQVGRSDQETQYF. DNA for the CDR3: TGTGCCAGCAGCCCCCAGGTTGGACGCAGTGACCAAGAGACCCAGTACTTC.

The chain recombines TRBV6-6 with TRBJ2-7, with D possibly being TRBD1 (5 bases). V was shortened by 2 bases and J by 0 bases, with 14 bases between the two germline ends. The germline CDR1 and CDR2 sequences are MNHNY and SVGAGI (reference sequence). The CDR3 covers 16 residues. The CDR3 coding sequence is TGTGCCAGCAGTTACACCAGGACACCTAGCTCCTACGAGCAGTACTTC. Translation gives CASSYTRTPSSYEQYF.

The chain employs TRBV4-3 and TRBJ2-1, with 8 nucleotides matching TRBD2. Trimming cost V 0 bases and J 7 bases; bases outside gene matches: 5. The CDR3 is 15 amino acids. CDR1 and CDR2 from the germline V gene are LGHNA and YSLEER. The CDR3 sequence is CASSQDRGGRNEQFF. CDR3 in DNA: TGCGCCAGCAGCCAAGATCGGGGGGGCCGAAATGAGCAGTTCTTC.

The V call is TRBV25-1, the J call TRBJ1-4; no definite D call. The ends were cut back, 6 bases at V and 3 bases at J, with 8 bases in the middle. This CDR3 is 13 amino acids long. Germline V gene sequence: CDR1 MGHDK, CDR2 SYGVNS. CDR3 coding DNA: TGTGCCAGCAGCGGAGGATCTAATGAAAAACTGTTTTTT. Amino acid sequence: CASSGGSNEKLFF. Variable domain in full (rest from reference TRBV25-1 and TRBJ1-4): EADIYQTPRYLVIGTGKKITLECSQTMGHDKMYWYQQDPGMELHLIHYSYGVNSTEKGDLSSESTVSRIRTEHFPLTLESARPSHTSQYLCASSGGSNEKLFFGSGTQLSVL.

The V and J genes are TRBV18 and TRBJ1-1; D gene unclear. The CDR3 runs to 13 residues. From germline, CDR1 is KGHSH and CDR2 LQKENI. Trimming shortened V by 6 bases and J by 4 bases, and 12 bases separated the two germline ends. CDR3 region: CASSPGGSTEAFF. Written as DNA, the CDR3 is TGTGCCAGCTCCCCAGGTGGGAGCACTGAAGCTTTCTTT.

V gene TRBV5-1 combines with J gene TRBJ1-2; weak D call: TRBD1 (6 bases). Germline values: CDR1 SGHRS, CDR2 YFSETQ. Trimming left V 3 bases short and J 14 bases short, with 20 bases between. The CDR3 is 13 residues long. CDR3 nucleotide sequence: TGCGCCAGCAGCTCCTCAGAAACCGGGACAACTACCTTC. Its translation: CASSSSETGTTTF.

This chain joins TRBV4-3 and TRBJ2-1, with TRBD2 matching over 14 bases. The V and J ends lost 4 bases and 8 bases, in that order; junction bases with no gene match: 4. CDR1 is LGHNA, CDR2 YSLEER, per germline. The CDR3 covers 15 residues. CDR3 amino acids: CASSLGLAGGYEQFF. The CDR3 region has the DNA TGCGCCAGCAGCCTCGGACTAGCGGGGGGATATGAGCAGTTCTTC.

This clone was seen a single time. CDR3 coding DNA: TGTGCCAGCAGTTCATCCGATACAGGGGTCTCTGGCTACACCTTC. Protein: CASSSSDTGVSGYTF. The chain couples TRBV28 to TRBJ1-2, with TRBD1 identical over 7 bases. The CDR3 is 15 amino acids. Per germline, CDR1 MDHEN and CDR2 SYDVKM. V dropped 4 bases and J dropped 7; count of bases not matched to a gene: 12.

The chain's CDR3 is CASSSSWAREKLFF. CDR3 nucleotide sequence: TGTGCCAGCAGCTCGTCATGGGCCCGAGAAAAACTGTTTTTT. The chain has TRBV11-2 and TRBJ1-4; D is uncertain. The CDR3 runs to 14 residues. Per the germline V gene, CDR1 is SGHAT and CDR2 is FQNNGV. V gave up 4 bases and J gave up 8 bases, with 14 bases separating them.

CDR3 loop: CASSLAWGNTEAFF. The CDR3 DNA reads as TGTGCCAGCAGCTTAGCCTGGGGGAACACTGAAGCTTTCTTT. The chain is built from TRBV7-2 and TRBJ1-1; the D is unclear. V shed 0 bases and J shed 1 base, with 6 bases lying between them. The CDR3 runs 14 residues. The germline V gene encodes CDR1 SGHTA and CDR2 FQGNSA.